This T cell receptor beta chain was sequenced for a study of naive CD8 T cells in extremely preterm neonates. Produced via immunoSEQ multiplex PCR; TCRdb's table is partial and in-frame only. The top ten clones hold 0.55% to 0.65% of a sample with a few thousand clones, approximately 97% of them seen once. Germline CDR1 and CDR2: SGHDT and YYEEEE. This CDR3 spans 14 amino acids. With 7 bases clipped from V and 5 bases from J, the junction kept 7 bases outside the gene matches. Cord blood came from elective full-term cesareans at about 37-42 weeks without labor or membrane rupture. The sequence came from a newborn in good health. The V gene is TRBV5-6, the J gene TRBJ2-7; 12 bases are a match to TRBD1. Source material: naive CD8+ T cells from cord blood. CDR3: CASYRGQGAHEQYF. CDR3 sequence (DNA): TGTGCCAGCTACCGGGGACAGGGGGCACACGAGCAGTACTTC.